The 12 T cell receptor beta chains listed next were all sequenced from one sample in a study of shared clonotypes between healthy human individuals. The table came from immunoSEQ multiplex PCR; TCRdb's copy has only in-frame clones and leaves some out. The sample lists hundreds of thousands of clones, around two thirds occurring once. Input material: memory CD4+ T cells sorted from blood. The subset was: CD45RA-negative fraction. The receptors come from a young man in good health.

This clone was counted only a few times. CDR3 sequence: CASSLRRGDYNEQFF. The DNA for the CDR3 is TGTGCCAGCAGCTTACGTAGAGGTGACTACAATGAGCAGTTCTTC. The genes are TRBV7-2 and TRBJ2-1; D is unclear. Trimming pared 2 bases from V and 3 bases from J, leaving 11 bases between. The CDR3 has 15 residues. CDR1 is SGHTA, CDR2 FQGNSA, per germline. Looking up the rest from reference TRBV7-2 and TRBJ2-1 gives the full variable domain: GAGVSQSPSNKVTEKGKDVELRCDPISGHTALYWYRQSLGQGLEFLIYFQGNSAPDKSGLPSDRFSAERTGGSVSTLTIQRTQQEDSAVYLCASSLRRGDYNEQFFGPGTRLTVL.

J is TRBJ2-7 and V is TRBV30, with TRBD1 as a possible D gene (6 bases). This CDR3 has 11 amino acids. Germline CDR1 reads GTSNPN; CDR2 reads SVGIG (reference sequence). V was pared by 5 bases and J by 6 bases, with 11 bases between. CDR3 region: CAWEQGSEQYF. In nucleotides, the CDR3 is TGTGCCTGGGAACAGGGCTCCGAGCAGTACTTC.

The gene calls are TRBV15 and TRBJ2-2, with 7 bases identical to TRBD1. This CDR3 spans 16 amino acids. Germline trimming cut 0 bases from V and 3 bases from J; bases unmatched to any gene: 4. Germline CDR1 is LNHNV and CDR2 is YYDKDF (reference sequence). This CDR3 is CATSRDAGTDTGELFF. Written as DNA, the CDR3 is TGTGCCACCAGCAGAGATGCCGGGACAGACACCGGGGAGCTGTTTTTT.

The gene calls are TRBV11-2 and TRBJ2-2; D unclear. The CDR3 is 16 residues long. Per germline, CDR1 SGHAT and CDR2 FQNNGV. Trimming removed 5 bases from V and 4 bases from J, with 17 bases in between. The CDR3 loop is CASSPGSRMVTGELFF. In DNA, the CDR3 is TGTGCCAGCAGCCCAGGATCGAGAATGGTCACCGGGGAGCTGTTTTTT.

The V gene is TRBV6-1, the J gene TRBJ2-7; 7 positions agree with TRBD2. The CDR3 covers 15 residues. Germline V gene data show CDR1 as MNHNS and CDR2 as SASEGT. Trimming removed 7 bases from V and 6 bases from J; junction bases left unmatched: 15. CDR3 region: CASTPPAGSLVEQYF. The DNA of the CDR3 is TGTGCCAGCACTCCTCCAGCGGGGTCTCTGGTCGAGCAGTACTTC.

This chain links TRBV4-1 with TRBJ2-1; tentative D call: TRBD2 (6 bases). CDR3 size: 16 residues. The germline V gene encodes CDR1 MGHRA and CDR2 YSYEKL. V lost 1 base and J 5 bases, leaving 15 bases between the germline ends. The CDR3 region has the DNA TGCGCCAGCAGCCAAGTTAGGGCTAGCGCGAACAATGAGCAGTTCTTC. Protein: CASSQVRASANNEQFF.

This clone was counted between two and nine times. The J gene is TRBJ2-3, the V gene TRBV5-1; the match to TRBD1 covers 10 bases. The junction had 5 bases not matched to a gene; V was cut back by 4 bases and J by 6 bases. CDR1 and CDR2 from the germline V gene are SGHRS and YFSETQ. This CDR3 is 14 amino acids long. The CDR3 DNA follows: TGCGCCAGCAGCGTCGGGACAGGGGTGGATACGCAGTATTTT. It is translated as CASSVGTGVDTQYF.

The V call is TRBV4-2, the J call TRBJ2-5; either TRBD1 or TRBD2 may supply D (5 bases each). Germline lookup yields CDR1 LGHNA and CDR2 YNFKEQ. The CDR3 consists of 15 residues. Trimming removed 4 bases at V and 1 base at J, with 13 bases between. CDR3 DNA sequence: TGTGCCAGCAGCCTTCAACCCGGGACCCAAGAGACCCAGTACTTC. Translating gives CASSLQPGTQETQYF.

The chain combines TRBV6-5 with TRBJ2-2; D is unresolved. V lost 6 bases and J lost 0, with 8 bases in between. The CDR3 contains 14 residues. Germline CDR1 reads MNHEY; CDR2 reads SVGAGI. The CDR3 sequence: CASRAQPNTGELFF. For the CDR3, the DNA is TGTGCCAGCAGAGCACAGCCGAACACCGGGGAGCTGTTTTTT.

This clone has at least ten counts. In the same sample, other DNA sequences code for this CDR3. The chain couples TRBV27 to TRBJ2-2, with D uncertain. Germline V gene sequence: CDR1 MNHEY, CDR2 SMNVEV (reference sequence). With 1 base removed from V and 4 bases from J, the gap between germline ends came to 4 bases. The CDR3 loop spans 13 amino acids. CDR3 coding DNA: TGTGCCAGCAGTTTATGGGGCACCGGGGAGCTGTTTTTT. This sequence encodes CASSLWGTGELFF.

This chain connects TRBV5-5 to TRBJ1-3, with unresolved D. Germline CDR1 and CDR2: SGHKS and YYEKEE (reference sequence). This CDR3 is 14 amino acids long. The V gene lost 0 bases and the J gene lost 0 bases, with 4 bases spanning the gap. The CDR3 bases are TGTGCCAGCAGCTTGGCGCACTCTGGAAACACCATATATTTT. Translated: CASSLAHSGNTIYF.

The chain has TRBV4-1 and TRBJ2-7, with 9 bases aligning to TRBD1. This CDR3 is 16 amino acids long. In germline, CDR1 is MGHRA, CDR2 YSYEKL. Unmatched junction bases numbered 4, after V lost 0 bases and J lost 1 base. CDR3 coding DNA: TGCGCCAGCAGCCAAGATTTCGGGACAGGGTCCTACGAGCAGTACTTC. Translated: CASSQDFGTGSYEQYF.